This TCR beta chain emerged from a study of blood T cells in healthy people across ages. Background on the study: With template switching, about one barcoded beta molecule was captured per two T cells. Findings and limits, study-wide: More naive CD4+ cells and higher diversity were found in long-lived than in aged donors.

This clonotype was counted only a few times. Its cognate antigen is unknown. Using a J-beta primer mix together with a sample-barcoded 5' primer, a second PCR was run for about 6 to 12 cycles. MiXCR, applied by TCRdb to the 5' RACE reads, yields one record per CDR3 protein. This table holds around 1,500,000 distinct CDR3 sequences, 28% found once. This CDR3 is built from 15 residues. Trimming took 1 base from V and 4 from J; bases not matched to a gene: 4. Germline lookup yields CDR1 ENHRY and CDR2 SYGVKD. No fewer than 5.5 micrograms of total RNA were isolated from every sample. The TCR was taken from a woman under 40 in good health. V is TRBV10-3 and J is TRBJ1-1, with 9 bases matching TRBD1. The sequenced material came from blood. CDR3 residues: CAISEYRTGVTEAFF. The CDR3 coding sequence is TGTGCCATCAGTGAGTATCGGACAGGGGTCACTGAAGCTTTCTTT.